What follows are 28 T cell receptor beta chains derived from one specimen sequenced in a study of blood T cell repertoires in COVID-19. Produced via immunoSEQ multiplex PCR; TCRdb's table is partial and in-frame only. Among over 150,000 clones listed, 65% to 90% were seen once. The sequencing input was peripheral blood. All receptors derive from a woman aged 55-69 years with COVID-19, enrolled during active disease.

The chain has TRBV29-1 and TRBJ1-2; D is uncertain. This CDR3 spans 10 amino acids. The germline CDR1 and CDR2 sequences are SQVTM and ANQGSEA. V shed 5 bases and J shed 8 bases, with 9 bases lying between them. The CDR3 reads CSVLEDGYTF. DNA of the CDR3: TGCAGCGTTTTGGAGGACGGCTACACCTTC.

This clone was observed once. V usage is TRBV27 and J usage is TRBJ2-1; TRBD1 aligns across 8 bases. The V gene end was trimmed by 3 bases and the J gene end by 4 bases; junction bases not matched to a gene: 5. The CDR3 has 15 residues. Germline CDR1 and CDR2: MNHEY and SMNVEV (reference sequence). In DNA form, the CDR3 reads TGTGCCAGCAGTTTGCACAGGGGGTTTTACAATGAGCAGTTCTTC. As protein: CASSLHRGFYNEQFF.

This sequence joins TRBV18 and TRBJ1-2; tentatively, D is TRBD1 (6 bases). Trimming left V 5 bases short and J 4 bases short, with 17 bases between. The CDR3 loop spans 15 amino acids. Germline V lookup: CDR1 KGHSH, CDR2 LQKENI. The CDR3 region is CASSSETGNFYGYTF. As DNA, the CDR3 is TGTGCCAGCTCATCGGAGACAGGAAACTTCTATGGCTACACCTTC.

The chain is built from TRBV9 and TRBJ1-4, with a possible D match to TRBD1 (5 bases). The CDR3 is 15 residues long. The germline V gene has CDR1 SGDLS and CDR2 YYNGEE. Trimming removed 4 bases at V and 1 base at J, with 11 bases between. DNA for the CDR3: TGTGCCAGCAGCACGCACGGGGGAACTAATGAAAAACTGTTTTTT. Amino acids: CASSTHGGTNEKLFF.

The rearrangement joins TRBV27 to TRBJ1-2; maybe TRBD1 (5 bases). The V gene's germline CDR1 is MNHEY and CDR2 SMNVEV (reference sequence). With 4 bases removed from V and 0 bases from J, the gap between germline ends came to 15 bases. The CDR3 has 16 amino acids. CDR3 in DNA: TGTGCCAGCAGTTCCACAATTGGCAGGGCTAACTATGGCTACACCTTC. Amino acid sequence: CASSSTIGRANYGYTF.

This rearrangement joins TRBV3-1 (or the pseudogene TRBV3-2) to TRBJ2-2, with 14 nucleotides matching TRBD2. This CDR3 comprises 18 residues. V lost 4 bases, J lost 5 bases, and 9 bases stayed unmatched. The germline CDR1 and CDR2 sequences are LGHDT and YNNKEL (reference sequence). The CDR3 DNA reads TGTGCCAGCAGCCCCATCCGACTAGCGGGAGGGCCAACCGGGGAGCTGTTTTTT. It is translated as CASSPIRLAGGPTGELFF.

This clone occurred once. V and J are TRBV6-5 and TRBJ1-6; the match to TRBD1 covers 8 bases. CDR3 size: 15 residues. The germline V gene has CDR1 MNHEY and CDR2 SVGAGI. After removal of 0 bases from V and 10 bases from J, the junction contained 5 bases not matched to a gene. CDR3 amino acids: CASSYSRTGTSPLHF. The CDR3 region has the DNA TGTGCCAGCAGTTACTCGAGGACAGGGACCTCACCCCTCCACTTT.

The rearrangement links TRBV5-1 to TRBJ2-5, with TRBD1 as a possible D gene (6 bases). Germline V gene sequence: CDR1 SGHRS, CDR2 YFSETQ. This CDR3 is built from 16 residues. Trimming stripped 5 bases from V and 0 bases from J, with 17 bases between. CDR3 loop: CASSLSSRGDQETQYF. The CDR3 DNA follows: TGCGCCAGCAGTCTCTCCTCCAGGGGAGACCAAGAGACCCAGTACTTC.

With regard to this clone: Other DNA variants within this sample encode the same CDR3. V gene TRBV18 combines with J gene TRBJ1-2, with D perhaps matching TRBD1 (5 bases). The CDR3 loop spans 13 amino acids. The germline V gene has CDR1 KGHSH and CDR2 LQKENI. V was trimmed by 2 bases and J by 2 bases, leaving 6 bases between them. The CDR3 region has the DNA TGTGCCAGCTCACCAGGGGGGAACTATGGCTACACCTTC. Translation: CASSPGGNYGYTF.

This rearrangement joins TRBV7-3 to TRBJ1-1; 7 nucleotides agree with TRBD1. This CDR3 spans 13 amino acids. V trimming: 1 base; J trimming: 11 bases; junction bases outside the gene matches: 7. The germline CDR1 and CDR2 sequences are SGHTA and FQGTGA. This CDR3 reads CASSLIKTGFAFF. The CDR3, as DNA: TGTGCCAGCAGCTTAATAAAGACAGGGTTTGCTTTCTTT.

The chain carries TRBV5-6 and TRBJ1-1; perhaps TRBD1 as D (6 bases). This CDR3 contains 15 residues. V shed 0 bases and J shed 2 bases, with 11 bases lying between them. Germline V gives CDR1 SGHDT, CDR2 YYEEEE. For the CDR3, the DNA is TGTGCCAGCAGCTTGGACGGGACACCAAACACTGAAGCTTTCTTT. It yields the protein CASSLDGTPNTEAFF.

The V gene is TRBV19, the J gene TRBJ1-2; 9 nucleotides agree with TRBD1. Germline V lookup: CDR1 LNHDA, CDR2 SQIVND (reference sequence). This CDR3 has 16 amino acids. V shed 7 bases, J shed 5 bases, and the junction held 14 bases outside the gene matches. Here the CDR3 DNA reads TGTGCCAGTACCATGGGGACAGGGTCGGGTTGGTATGGCTACACCTTC. Translated: CASTMGTGSGWYGYTF.

In this sample, this clone turned up once. V and J are TRBV6-5 and TRBJ1-1; D gene uncertain. Trimming pared 7 bases from V and 3 bases from J, leaving 18 bases between. The CDR3 has 15 residues. The germline V gene has CDR1 MNHEY and CDR2 SVGAGI. This chain's CDR3 is CASKPRTKWDTEAFF. In DNA, the CDR3 is TGTGCCAGCAAGCCAAGAACTAAGTGGGACACTGAAGCTTTCTTT.

CDR3 region: CASGPGQGRETQYF. CDR3 sequence (DNA): TGTGCTAGTGGTCCTGGACAGGGAAGAGAGACCCAGTACTTC. The rearrangement links TRBV12-5 to TRBJ2-5; TRBD1 matches 8 bases. Germline V CDR1 and CDR2: LGHNT, FRNRAP. The CDR3 contains 14 residues. V shed 5 bases, J shed 4 bases, and the junction held 6 bases outside the gene matches. The full variable domain, its missing parts supplied by reference TRBV12-5 and TRBJ2-5, is DARVTQTPRHKVTEMGQEVTMRCQPILGHNTVFWYRQTMMQGLELLAYFRNRAPLDDSGMPKDRFSAEMPDATLATLKIQPSEPRDSAVYFCASGPGQGRETQYFGPGTRLLVL.

This clone was observed a few times. The rearrangement links TRBV7-2 to TRBJ1-1, with TRBD1 matching 7 bases. The CDR3 consists of 13 residues. Germline V gene sequence: CDR1 SGHTA, CDR2 FQGNSA. V shed 3 bases and J 11 bases; nucleotides not matched to a gene: 9. CDR3 protein: CASSLRRDRDAFF. CDR3 nucleotides: TGTGCCAGCAGCTTGAGAAGAGACAGGGACGCTTTCTTT.

The V gene is TRBV7-3, the J gene TRBJ2-1, with 7 bases aligning to TRBD1. The junction had 8 bases not matched to a gene; V was cut back by 5 bases and J by 1 base. Germline CDR1 and CDR2: SGHTA and FQGTGA. The CDR3 is 16 residues long. The CDR3 nucleotides are TGTGCCAGCAGCACTAGACTGACAGGGTCCTACAATGAGCAGTTCTTC. Translating gives CASSTRLTGSYNEQFF.

This sequence joins TRBV25-1 and TRBJ1-2, with 7 bases lining up with TRBD1. Germline CDR1 and CDR2: MGHDK and SYGVNS. The V gene end was trimmed by 4 bases and the J gene end by 4 bases; junction bases not matched to a gene: 3. The CDR3 is made up of 13 amino acids. DNA for the CDR3: TGTGCCAGCAGTGCGGGACAGATCTATGGCTACACCTTC. Translated, it gives CASSAGQIYGYTF.

Remarks on this clone: The identical CDR3 is also encoded by other nucleotide sequences in the sample. This rearrangement joins TRBV6-5 to TRBJ1-1; perhaps TRBD1 as D (6 bases). Trimming took off 6 bases at V and 1 base at J, with 9 bases between the two ends. Germline lookup yields CDR1 MNHEY and CDR2 SVGAGI. CDR3 length: 13 residues. CDR3 in amino acids: CASRQGRNTEAFF. In DNA, the CDR3 is TGTGCCAGCAGACAGGGTCGGAACACTGAAGCTTTCTTT.

CDR3 nucleotide sequence: TGTGCCAGCAGCTTAGCTAGTCAGGGCCGAGCCTACAATGAGCAGTTCTTC. Translation: CASSLASQGRAYNEQFF. The gene calls are TRBV7-9 and TRBJ2-1; weak D call: TRBD1 (5 bases). Trimming took off 0 bases at V and 2 bases at J, with 14 bases between the two ends. This CDR3 has 17 residues. The germline V gene encodes CDR1 SEHNR and CDR2 FQNEAQ (reference sequence).

The rearrangement joins TRBV2 to TRBJ1-5; D is possibly TRBD1 (5 bases). The CDR3 is made up of 12 amino acids. V gave up 6 bases and J gave up 6 bases, with 9 bases separating them. CDR1 and CDR2 from the germline V gene are SNHLY and FYNNEI. The CDR3 DNA reads TGTGCCAGCAGCAGGGATGGTCAGCCCCAGCATTTT. Translating it yields CASSRDGQPQHF. The full variable domain, its missing parts supplied by reference TRBV2 and TRBJ1-5, is EPEVTQTPSHQVTQMGQEVILRCVPISNHLYFYWYRQILGQKVEFLVSFYNNEISEKSEIFDDQFSVERPDGSNFTLKIRSTKLEDSAMYFCASSRDGQPQHFGDGTRLSIL.

This chain joins TRBV9 and TRBJ2-5; 8 positions match TRBD1. With 4 bases clipped from V and 2 bases from J, the junction kept 7 bases outside the gene matches. The CDR3 contains 15 residues. Germline values: CDR1 SGDLS, CDR2 YYNGEE. CDR3 in DNA: TGTGCCAGCAGCCTAGACGGGACAGGACAAGAGACCCAGTACTTC. Translation: CASSLDGTGQETQYF.

V and J are TRBV30 and TRBJ1-2; weak D call: TRBD1 (6 bases). The length of the CDR3 is 12 residues. Germline lookup yields CDR1 GTSNPN and CDR2 SVGIG (reference sequence). Trimming pared 5 bases from V and 7 bases from J, leaving 14 bases between. The CDR3 reads CAWSGVGGGYTF. CDR3 DNA sequence: TGTGCCTGGTCAGGGGTAGGGGGTGGCTACACCTTC.

This rearrangement joins TRBV9 to TRBJ2-1, with 10 bases fitting TRBD2. Germline CDR1 reads SGDLS; CDR2 reads YYNGEE. The CDR3 loop spans 17 amino acids. Unmatched junction bases numbered 3, after V lost 0 bases and J lost 0 bases. As DNA, the CDR3 is TGTGCCAGCAGCGTAGAGGCTAGCGGGAGCTCCTACAATGAGCAGTTCTTC. Amino acids: CASSVEASGSSYNEQFF.

Only one count was recorded for this clone. The rearrangement joins TRBV5-5 to TRBJ1-2, with D possibly TRBD1 on 5 matching bases. Germline loops: CDR1 SGHKS, CDR2 YYEKEE (reference sequence). V lost 0 bases, J lost 4 bases, and 13 bases lay in between. This CDR3 has 15 residues. DNA for the CDR3: TGTGCCAGCAGCTTGGGAACTGCGGGGCGCTATGGCTACACCTTC. Encoded protein: CASSLGTAGRYGYTF.

For this clone: At one of its ends the junction is not consistent with the germline gene, which may arise from a read error. The chain employs TRBV7-7 and TRBJ1-4, with 12 bases aligning to TRBD1. This CDR3 contains 15 residues. Germline lookup yields CDR1 SSHAT and CDR2 FNYEAQ (reference sequence). The CDR3 spells CASSPGTGGGEKLFF. In nucleotides, the CDR3 is TGTGCTAGCAGCCCCGGGACAGGGGGCGGTGAAAAACTGTTTTTT. Full variable domain (remainder filled in from reference TRBV7-7 and TRBJ1-4): GAGVSQSPRYKVTKRGQDVTLRCDPISSHATLYWYQQALGQGPEFLTYFNYEAQPDKSGLPSDRFSAERPEGSISTLTIQRTEQRDSAMYRCASSPGTGGGEKLFFGSGTQLSVL.

This clone was counted between two and nine times. V usage is TRBV2 and J usage is TRBJ2-1, with 8 bases fitting TRBD2. The germline V gene encodes CDR1 SNHLY and CDR2 FYNNEI. J gave up 9 bases and V 7 bases, and 11 bases lay outside the gene matches. The CDR3 is 14 amino acids. The CDR3 nucleotides read TGTGCCAGCATCCCGGGGGGGCGGTTTGGTGAGCAGTTCTTC. Translating it yields CASIPGGRFGEQFF.

The chain carries TRBV6-4 and TRBJ1-1; D is unclear. This CDR3 is built from 13 residues. The germline V gene encodes CDR1 MRHNA and CDR2 SNTAGT. Trimming left V 4 bases short and J 1 base short, with 7 bases between. This CDR3 is CASSVAENTEAFF. CDR3 nucleotide sequence: TGTGCCAGCAGTGTAGCCGAGAACACTGAAGCTTTCTTT.

This clone was detected only a few times. The CDR3 reads CASSPMQVKYGAFF. DNA for the CDR3: TGTGCCAGCTCACCGATGCAGGTGAAGTATGGGGCTTTCTTT. The chain couples TRBV18 to TRBJ1-1; no reliable D call. Germline V lookup: CDR1 KGHSH, CDR2 LQKENI. The CDR3 contains 14 residues. Trimming took 3 bases from V and 11 from J, leaving 19 bases between them. The entire variable domain, with the rest obtained from reference TRBV18 and TRBJ1-1, is as follows: NAGVMQNPRHLVRRRGQEARLRCSPMKGHSHVYWYRQLPEEGLKFMVYLQKENIIDESGMPKERFSAEFPKEGPSILRIQQVVRGDSAAYFCASSPMQVKYGAFFGQGTRLTVV.